Shown below are 4 T cell receptor beta chains from a single sample sequenced in a study of sequential checkpoint blockade in melanoma. Described treatment: randomized to nivolumab then ipilimumab (arm A) or the reverse (arm B). Assay used: immunoSEQ multiplex PCR; TCRdb lists only in-frame clones, some missing. The repertoire holds more than 35,000 clones, with roughly 88% as singletons. The material sequenced was CD8+ T cells sorted from blood (inferred from file names), taken from a patient given nivolumab and ipilimumab in sequence. Receptors were obtained from a human donor with melanoma.

The V and J genes are TRBV6-6 and TRBJ1-1; D remains ambiguous. Trimming pared 0 bases from V and 2 bases from J, leaving 10 bases between. The CDR3 runs to 15 residues. Germline values: CDR1 MNHNY, CDR2 SVGAGI (reference sequence). In nucleotides, the CDR3 is TGTGCCAGCAGTTACTCCATGCGGGGTAACACTGAAGCTTTCTTT. Its translation is CASSYSMRGNTEAFF.

CDR3 coding DNA: TGTGCCAGCAGCGTAGGGGACAGGTACACTGAAGCTTTCTTT. It specifies CASSVGDRYTEAFF. The chain combines TRBV9 with TRBJ1-1, with TRBD1 matching over 8 bases. Germline V lookup: CDR1 SGDLS, CDR2 YYNGEE. The CDR3 runs 14 residues. With V trimmed by 0 bases and J by 3 bases, 1 base remained unmatched.

The chain couples TRBV9 to TRBJ1-4; 9 bases are shared with TRBD1. Germline loops: CDR1 SGDLS, CDR2 YYNGEE. With 3 bases clipped from V and 7 bases from J, the junction kept 7 bases outside the gene matches. This CDR3 contains 15 residues. CDR3 coding DNA: TGTGCCAGCAGCGCGACGGGGACAGGGTTTGAAAAACTGTTTTTT. This translates into CASSATGTGFEKLFF.

V is TRBV5-4 and J is TRBJ1-5; 10 nucleotides match TRBD1. With V trimmed by 4 bases and J by 6 bases, 4 bases remained unmatched. This CDR3 comprises 14 residues. Germline loops: CDR1 SGHNT, CDR2 YYREEE (reference sequence). The CDR3 DNA is TGTGCCAGCAGCGCCGGGACAGGGGTTCAGCCCCAGCATTTT. This translates into CASSAGTGVQPQHF.